This passage covers 32 T cell receptor beta chains from one sample sequenced in a study of follicular helper T cells after annual influenza vaccination. Time point in this sample: 2015-2016 season, pre-vaccination. Only in-frame clones appear in the TCRdb table, and some are missing; sequencing was by immunoSEQ multiplex PCR. In the table there are some 5,000 clones, approximately 83% of which are singletons. Sequencing was performed on CXCR5+ CD38- circulating T follicular helper cells from blood, taken on the day of influenza vaccination. Noted subset: circulating Tfh, non-naive CD4+CXCR5+PD-1+ (ICOS+CD38+ or ICOS-CD38-). These receptors originate from an adult who received the influenza vaccine.

The rearrangement uses TRBV5-1 and TRBJ2-3; the match to TRBD2 covers 8 bases. Germline lookup yields CDR1 SGHRS and CDR2 YFSETQ. The CDR3 length is 14 residues. The V and J ends lost 4 bases and 4 bases, in that order; junction bases with no gene match: 5. CDR3 region: CASSEAGVSDTQYF. The CDR3 DNA is TGCGCCAGCAGCGAAGCGGGGGTATCAGATACGCAGTATTTT.

V usage is TRBV5-1 and J usage is TRBJ2-2, with no clear D. With 0 bases removed from V and 6 bases from J, the gap between germline ends came to 21 bases. Germline CDR1 SGHRS, CDR2 YFSETQ. This CDR3 is built from 18 residues. CDR3: CASSLAGYRLNGAGELFF. CDR3 bases: TGCGCCAGCAGCTTGGCCGGTTACAGACTCAATGGGGCCGGGGAGCTGTTTTTT. The full variable domain, completed using reference TRBV5-1 and TRBJ2-2, is KAGVTQTPRYLIKTRGQQVTLSCSPISGHRSVSWYQQTPGQGLQFLFEYFSETQRNKGNFPGRFSGRQFSNSRSEMNVSTLELGDSALYLCASSLAGYRLNGAGELFFGEGSRLTVL.

Note on this clone: A read error may produce the germline difference seen at one junction end. V and J are TRBV7-7 and TRBJ2-1, with D possibly TRBD1 on 6 matching bases. The germline gives CDR1 SSHAT, CDR2 FNYEAQ (reference sequence). The CDR3 length is 15 residues. The CDR3, as DNA: TGTGCTAGCAGCCTGGCCGGGACAACCTACAATGAGCAGTTCTTC. This codes for CASSLAGTTYNEQFF.

This sequence joins TRBV5-8 and TRBJ1-2, with a tentative D call TRBD1 (6 bases). The germline V gene encodes CDR1 SGHTS and CDR2 YDEGEE. The CDR3 length is 15 residues. Trimming took off 0 bases at V and 4 bases at J, with 13 bases between the two ends. The CDR3: CASSLVAGAGYGYTF. The CDR3 coding sequence is TGTGCCAGCAGCTTGGTGGCGGGGGCCGGCTATGGCTACACCTTC.

This chain connects TRBV7-2 to TRBJ1-2; D not resolved. Trimming took 2 bases from V and 5 from J, leaving 12 bases between them. CDR3 size: 14 residues. The germline V gene has CDR1 SGHTA and CDR2 FQGNSA. The CDR3 DNA reads TGTGCCAGCAGCTTAAGCCAGGTGGGGTATGGCTACACCTTC. Translated: CASSLSQVGYGYTF.

The chain joins TRBV5-5 to TRBJ1-1; possibly TRBD1 for D (6 bases). V lost 0 bases, J lost 6 bases, and 6 bases lay in between. Germline values: CDR1 SGHKS, CDR2 YYEKEE (reference sequence). The CDR3 totals 12 residues. The CDR3 protein is CASSLGQAEAFF. The CDR3 DNA is TGTGCCAGCAGCTTGGGACAGGCTGAAGCTTTCTTT.

This clone was seen more than once but under ten times. The chain recombines TRBV15 with TRBJ1-5; the D gene is possibly TRBD1 (5 bases). The CDR3 consists of 15 residues. The V gene's germline CDR1 is LNHNV and CDR2 YYDKDF (reference sequence). The V and J ends lost 0 bases and 5 bases respectively, with 11 bases between them. The CDR3 loop reads CATSRDGGGYQPQHF. CDR3 DNA sequence: TGTGCCACCAGCAGAGATGGGGGGGGGTATCAGCCCCAGCATTTT.

This rearrangement joins TRBV7-3 to TRBJ2-1; D is uncertain. V was trimmed by 5 bases and J by 0 bases, leaving 14 bases between them. The CDR3 is made up of 16 amino acids. Germline V gene sequence: CDR1 SGHTA, CDR2 FQGTGA. The CDR3 nucleotides are TGTGCCAGCAGCGGCACGACTGGAAGCTCCTACAATGAGCAGTTCTTC. It codes for CASSGTTGSSYNEQFF.

The J gene is TRBJ2-1, the V gene TRBV6-5; 9 bases are shared with TRBD2. The CDR3 covers 15 residues. The ends lost 5 bases at V and 4 bases at J; junction bases unmatched: 6. The germline CDR1 and CDR2 sequences are MNHEY and SVGAGI. The CDR3 spells CASSGLARGYNEQFF. The CDR3 region has the DNA TGTGCCAGCAGTGGACTAGCGCGGGGTTACAATGAGCAGTTCTTC.

This clone was seen more than once but under ten times. This sample includes further DNA sequences coding for the same CDR3. The chain combines TRBV10-3 with TRBJ1-1; D gene unclear. This CDR3 is built from 13 residues. From germline, CDR1 is ENHRY and CDR2 SYGVKD. V lost 2 bases to trimming and J lost 1 base, with 5 bases between them. The CDR3 region is CAISEGGNTEAFF. CDR3 nucleotide sequence: TGTGCCATCAGTGAGGGTGGGAACACTGAAGCTTTCTTT.

The chain joins TRBV21-1 to TRBJ2-1. TRBV21-1 is a pseudogene locus. The CDR3 is made up of 18 amino acids. In nucleotides, the CDR3 is TGTGCCAGCAGCAAAGGGACCGGTCTCCGGCGGTATCCGCGGGAGCAGTTCTTC. It codes for CASSKGTGLRRYPREQFF.

The V call is TRBV4-1, the J call TRBJ2-4, with D unresolved. Trimming stripped 3 bases from V and 9 bases from J, with 18 bases between. The CDR3 loop spans 15 amino acids. Germline V lookup: CDR1 MGHRA, CDR2 YSYEKL. The CDR3 nucleotides are TGCGCCAGCAGCCAGATTAGGGCACCCGAGGCCATTCAGTACTTC. Its protein product is CASSQIRAPEAIQYF.

This chain links TRBV6-5 with TRBJ1-4; D ambiguous. Trimming shortened V by 0 bases and J by 7 bases, and 12 bases separated the two germline ends. Germline V gives CDR1 MNHEY, CDR2 SVGAGI. This CDR3 spans 15 amino acids. CDR3 coding DNA: TGTGCCAGCAGTTACTCCGTTTTAGAGGGTGAAAAACTGTTTTTT. Protein product: CASSYSVLEGEKLFF.

This chain joins TRBV27 and TRBJ2-5; D possibly corresponds to TRBD2 (6 bases). CDR1 and CDR2 from the germline V gene are MNHEY and SMNVEV (reference sequence). The CDR3 has 14 amino acids. The V end was cut by 5 bases, the J end by 4 bases, with 14 bases between. The CDR3 sequence is CASSRRGARETQYF. CDR3 nucleotides: TGTGCCAGCAGTCGGAGGGGCGCCCGAGAGACCCAGTACTTC.

The chain uses TRBV27 and TRBJ1-2; 9 nucleotides line up with TRBD1. Germline V lookup: CDR1 MNHEY, CDR2 SMNVEV (reference sequence). V gave up 2 bases and J gave up 8 bases; unmatched junction bases: 9. The CDR3 consists of 15 residues. The DNA of the CDR3 is TGTGCCAGCAGTTTAGGCGGACAGGGGATTCGGGGCTACACCTTC. Its translation is CASSLGGQGIRGYTF.

The chain couples TRBV10-3 to TRBJ2-7; D unclear. Deletions cut 0 bases from V and 3 bases from J, with 9 bases between. The germline gives CDR1 ENHRY, CDR2 SYGVKD. The CDR3 length is 14 residues. CDR3 in amino acids: CAISESIPGYEQYF. The CDR3 nucleotides are TGTGCCATCAGTGAGTCGATTCCGGGCTACGAGCAGTACTTC.

This clone was observed a single time. This rearrangement joins TRBV15 to TRBJ2-2; TRBD1 matches at 9 bases. Germline CDR1 reads LNHNV; CDR2 reads YYDKDF (reference sequence). J gave up 7 bases and V 5 bases, and 8 bases lay outside the gene matches. This CDR3 is built from 15 residues. The CDR3 loop is CATSGRTGANGELFF. Here the CDR3 DNA reads TGTGCCACCAGCGGAAGGACAGGGGCGAACGGGGAGCTGTTTTTT.

The chain is built from TRBV25-1 and TRBJ2-1; possible D gene TRBD2, 6 bases. Germline V gene data show CDR1 as MGHDK and CDR2 as SYGVNS. This CDR3 is built from 15 residues. V lost 3 bases to trimming and J lost 7 bases, with 16 bases between them. CDR3 DNA sequence: TGTGCCAGCAGTGATCCGGGACTGAGTGAAAATGAGCAGTTCTTC. Translated: CASSDPGLSENEQFF.

Turning to this clone: Compared with germline, one end of the junction differs, possibly owing to a read error. The V call is TRBV5-6, the J call TRBJ1-4, with D uncertain. The length of the CDR3 is 11 residues. CDR1 and CDR2 from the germline V gene are SGHDT and YYEEEE. The CDR3 is CASSTRSAQSF. CDR3 in DNA: TGTGCCAGCAGCACAAGGTCGGCCCAATCTTTT.

This chain uses TRBV29-1 with TRBJ1-2, with TRBD1 matching 8 bases. Germline assignment: CDR1 SQVTM and CDR2 ANQGSEA. After removal of 7 bases from V and 6 bases from J, the junction contained 7 bases not matched to a gene. The CDR3 runs 12 residues. The CDR3 nucleotides read TGCAGCGGGAAAACAGGGGGAGATGGCTACACCTTC. This translates into CSGKTGGDGYTF.

This clone was detected only a few times. CDR3 bases: TGTGCTAGTGGTTTGGGACAACGAGCTTTCTTT. It encodes CASGLGQRAFF. The chain uses TRBV12-5 and TRBJ1-1; D ambiguous. The germline CDR1 and CDR2 sequences are LGHNT and FRNRAP. This CDR3 comprises 11 residues. V gave up 1 base and J gave up 10 bases, with 7 bases separating them.

The V gene is TRBV27, the J gene TRBJ1-2, with TRBD1 matching over 7 bases. J lost 6 bases, V lost 5 bases, and 12 bases had no gene match. This CDR3 contains 15 residues. Looked up from germline, CDR1 is MNHEY and CDR2 is SMNVEV (reference sequence). DNA for the CDR3: TGTGCCAGCAGTCAGAGACAGGGAAGCGGGGATGGCTACACCTTC. Translated: CASSQRQGSGDGYTF.

The chain is built from TRBV5-4 and TRBJ2-7; 10 bases align to TRBD2. Germline CDR1 reads SGHNT; CDR2 reads YYREEE (reference sequence). Germline trimming cut 0 bases from V and 5 bases from J; bases unmatched to any gene: 5. This CDR3 region has 15 residues. CDR3 protein: CASSLDSGGMHEQYF. The CDR3 DNA reads TGTGCCAGCAGCTTGGATAGCGGGGGGATGCACGAGCAGTACTTC.

This chain joins TRBV10-3 and TRBJ1-2; D is ambiguous. The length of the CDR3 is 12 residues. From germline, CDR1 is ENHRY and CDR2 SYGVKD. Trimming took 10 bases from V and 7 from J, leaving 16 bases between them. The CDR3 here is CANRESLGGYTF. The DNA for the CDR3 is TGTGCCAATCGCGAATCTCTAGGTGGCTACACCTTC.

This clone was observed a handful of times. The chain joins TRBV5-1 to TRBJ1-2, with D perhaps TRBD1 (6 bases). CDR1 is SGHRS, CDR2 YFSETQ, per germline. V was clipped by 4 bases and J by 6 bases, with 13 bases between them. The CDR3 length is 13 residues. The CDR3 nucleotides are TGCGCCAGCAGCATACAGGGAGGAGATGGCTACACCTTC. This sequence encodes CASSIQGGDGYTF. Variable domain in full (rest from reference TRBV5-1 and TRBJ1-2): KAGVTQTPRYLIKTRGQQVTLSCSPISGHRSVSWYQQTPGQGLQFLFEYFSETQRNKGNFPGRFSGRQFSNSRSEMNVSTLELGDSALYLCASSIQGGDGYTFGSGTRLTVV.

The V and J genes are TRBV5-6 and TRBJ2-7, with unresolved D. Trimming took off 3 bases at V and 4 bases at J, with 5 bases between the two ends. This CDR3 has 11 amino acids. CDR1 SGHDT and CDR2 YYEEEE come from the germline V gene. CDR3: CASSSFYEQYF. DNA for the CDR3: TGTGCCAGCAGCTCATTTTACGAGCAGTACTTC.

The CDR3 nucleotides read TGTGCCAGCAGTTTAGAGGGGGGCACTGAAGCTTTCTTT. This translates into CASSLEGGTEAFF. This chain links TRBV27 with TRBJ1-1, with a tentative D call TRBD1 (6 bases). The germline V gene encodes CDR1 MNHEY and CDR2 SMNVEV (reference sequence). The CDR3 sequence is 13 residues long. The V and J ends lost 2 bases and 4 bases respectively, with 8 bases between them.

This chain uses TRBV6-1 with TRBJ1-6; 8 bases are a match to TRBD1. Trimming at V came to 4 bases and at J to 5 bases, leaving 4 bases not matched to a gene. The CDR3 runs to 15 residues. The V gene's germline CDR1 is MNHNS and CDR2 SASEGT. CDR3 in DNA: TGTGCCAGCAGTGCTGGACAGGGAAATAATTCACCCCTCCACTTT. Amino acid sequence: CASSAGQGNNSPLHF.

This chain uses TRBV7-3 with TRBJ2-1; D is unclear. The length of the CDR3 is 12 residues. Germline V gene data show CDR1 as SGHTA and CDR2 as FQGTGA. With 5 bases removed from V and 8 bases from J, the gap between germline ends came to 10 bases. CDR3 sequence (DNA): TGTGCCAGCAGCCCCAACTCCTATGAGCAGTTCTTC. It specifies CASSPNSYEQFF.

This clone has only one observation. This rearrangement joins TRBV6-6 to TRBJ1-4, with D possibly matching TRBD1 (5 bases). The germline CDR1 and CDR2 sequences are MNHNY and SVGAGI (reference sequence). The V and J ends lost 8 bases and 8 bases respectively, with 18 bases between them. This CDR3 contains 14 residues. CDR3 protein: CASLPGQGYEKLFF. The CDR3 bases are TGTGCCAGCCTGCCCGGGCAGGGATACGAAAAACTGTTTTTT.

V and J are TRBV5-5 and TRBJ2-4; 7 bases are a match to TRBD2. The CDR3 spans 14 residues. The V gene's germline CDR1 is SGHKS and CDR2 YYEKEE (reference sequence). J was trimmed by 6 bases and V by 0 bases; bases with no gene match: 3. DNA for the CDR3: TGTGCCAGCAGCTTGGCCCGCGGGAGAAACATTCAGTACTTC. Protein: CASSLARGRNIQYF.

The V and J genes are TRBV5-1 and TRBJ1-3; 9 bases line up with TRBD1. This CDR3 contains 15 residues. Looked up from germline, CDR1 is SGHRS and CDR2 is YFSETQ. After removal of 4 bases from V and 6 bases from J, the junction contained 8 bases not matched to a gene. CDR3 protein: CASSDIGQGSNTIYF. CDR3 coding DNA: TGCGCCAGCAGCGACATCGGACAGGGGTCAAACACCATATATTTT.